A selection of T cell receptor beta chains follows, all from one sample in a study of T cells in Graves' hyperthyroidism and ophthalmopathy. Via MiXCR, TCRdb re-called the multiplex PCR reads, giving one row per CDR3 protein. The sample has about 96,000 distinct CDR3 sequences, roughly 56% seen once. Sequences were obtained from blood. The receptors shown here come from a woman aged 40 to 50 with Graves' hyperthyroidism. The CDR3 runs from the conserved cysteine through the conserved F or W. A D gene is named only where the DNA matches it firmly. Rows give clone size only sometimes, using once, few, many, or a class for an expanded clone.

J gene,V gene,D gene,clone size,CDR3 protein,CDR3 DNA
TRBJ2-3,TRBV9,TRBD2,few,CASKPSGRAADTQYF,TGTGCCAGTAAACCTAGCGGGAGGGCCGCAGATACGCAGTATTTT
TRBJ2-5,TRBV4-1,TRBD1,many,CASSQEWTGVPWLRETQYF,TGCGCCAGCAGCCAAGAATGGACAGGGGTACCCTGGCTGCGGGAGACCCAGTACTTC
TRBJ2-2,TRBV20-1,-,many,CSARGNSGNTGELFF,TGCAGTGCTAGAGGCAACAGCGGGAACACCGGGGAGCTGTTTTTT
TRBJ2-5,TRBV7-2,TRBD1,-,CASSLVGQGETQYF,TGTGCCAGCAGCTTAGTAGGACAGGGCGAGACCCAGTACTTC
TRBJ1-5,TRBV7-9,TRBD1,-,CASSLGDRVAFNQPQHF,TGTGCCAGCAGCTTAGGGGACAGGGTGGCTTTCAATCAGCCCCAGCATTTT
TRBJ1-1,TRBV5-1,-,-,CASSLSLGGTEALF,TGTGCCAGCAGCTTGAGTCTCGGGGGCACTGAAGCTCTCTTT
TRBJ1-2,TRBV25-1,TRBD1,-,CASRGTDTYGYTF,TGTGCTAGCAGGGGGACGGATACCTATGGCTACACCTTC
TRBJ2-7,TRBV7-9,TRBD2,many,CASSHGGGSGEQYF,TGTGCCAGCAGCCACGGCGGGGGTTCAGGCGAGCAGTACTTC
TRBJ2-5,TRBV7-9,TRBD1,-,CASSLGDRVAETQYF,TGTGCCAGCAGCTTAGGGGACAGGGTCGCAGAGACCCAGTACTTC
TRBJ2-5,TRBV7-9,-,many,CASSSAIETQYF,TGTGCCAGCAGCTCCGCGATTGAGACCCAGTACTTC
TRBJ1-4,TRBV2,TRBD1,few,CASSPRGQGFGKLFF,TGTGCCAGCTCACCACGCGGACAGGGATTCGGAAAACTGTTTTTT
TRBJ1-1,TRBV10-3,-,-,CATTRFDINTEAFF,TGTGCCACGACTCGGTTCGACATTAACACTGAAGCTTTCTTT
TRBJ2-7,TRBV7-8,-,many,CASSFNYEQYF,TGTGCCAGCAGCTTTAACTACGAGCAGTACTTC
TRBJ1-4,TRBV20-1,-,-,CSARDRPTNEKLFF,TGCAGTGCTAGGGACAGACCAACTAATGAAAAACTGTTTTTT